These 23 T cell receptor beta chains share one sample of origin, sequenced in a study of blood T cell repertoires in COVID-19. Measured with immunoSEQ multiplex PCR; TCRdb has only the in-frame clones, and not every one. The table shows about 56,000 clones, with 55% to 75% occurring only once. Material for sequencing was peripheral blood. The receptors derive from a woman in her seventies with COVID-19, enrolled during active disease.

The CDR3 region is CASSPRTVETQYF. Here the CDR3 DNA reads TGCGCCAGCAGCCCAAGGACAGTAGAGACCCAGTACTTC. The V gene is TRBV5-1, the J gene TRBJ2-5; D is perhaps TRBD1 (6 bases). The CDR3 sequence is 13 residues long. Germline CDR1 and CDR2: SGHRS and YFSETQ. Trimming shortened V by 4 bases and J by 4 bases, and 11 bases separated the two germline ends.

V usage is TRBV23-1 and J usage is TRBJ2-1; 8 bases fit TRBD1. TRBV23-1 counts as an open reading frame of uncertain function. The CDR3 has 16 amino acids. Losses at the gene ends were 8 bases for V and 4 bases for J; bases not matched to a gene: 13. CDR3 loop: CASVLRGDRHYNEQFF. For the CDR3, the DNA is TGCGCCAGCGTCCTCCGCGGGGACAGGCATTACAATGAGCAGTTCTTC.

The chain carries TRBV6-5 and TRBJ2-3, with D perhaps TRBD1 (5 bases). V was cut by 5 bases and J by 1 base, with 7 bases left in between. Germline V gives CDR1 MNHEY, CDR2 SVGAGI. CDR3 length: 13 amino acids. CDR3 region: CASSTTGTDTQYF. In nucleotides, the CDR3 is TGTGCCAGCAGTACGACAGGCACAGATACGCAGTATTTT.

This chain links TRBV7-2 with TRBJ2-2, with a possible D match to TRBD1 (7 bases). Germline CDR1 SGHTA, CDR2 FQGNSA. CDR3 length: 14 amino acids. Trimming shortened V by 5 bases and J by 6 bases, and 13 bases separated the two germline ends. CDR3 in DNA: TGTGCCAGCAGCCCCCAGGGGGGATCCGGGGAGCTGTTTTTT. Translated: CASSPQGGSGELFF. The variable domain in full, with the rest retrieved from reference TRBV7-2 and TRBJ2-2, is GAGVSQSPSNKVTEKGKDVELRCDPISGHTALYWYRQSLGQGLEFLIYFQGNSAPDKSGLPSDRFSAERTGGSVSTLTIQRTQQEDSAVYLCASSPQGGSGELFFGEGSRLTVL.

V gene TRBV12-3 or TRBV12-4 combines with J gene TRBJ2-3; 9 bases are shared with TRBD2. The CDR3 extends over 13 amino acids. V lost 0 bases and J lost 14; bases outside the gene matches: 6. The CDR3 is CASSLAWRGGLYF. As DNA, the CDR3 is TGTGCCAGCAGTTTAGCTTGGCGGGGGGGGTTGTATTTT.

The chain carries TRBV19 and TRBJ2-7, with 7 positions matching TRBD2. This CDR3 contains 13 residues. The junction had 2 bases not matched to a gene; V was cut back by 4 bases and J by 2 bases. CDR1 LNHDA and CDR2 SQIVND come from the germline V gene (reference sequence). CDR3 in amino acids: CASSTAGAYEQYF. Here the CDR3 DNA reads TGTGCCAGTAGTACGGCGGGGGCCTACGAGCAGTACTTC.

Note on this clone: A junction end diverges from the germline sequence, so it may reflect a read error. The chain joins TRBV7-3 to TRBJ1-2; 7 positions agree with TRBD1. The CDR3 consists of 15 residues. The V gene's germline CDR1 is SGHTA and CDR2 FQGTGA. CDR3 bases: TGTGCCAGCAGCGTAACAGGGGAAACTAACTATGGCTACACCTTC. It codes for CASSVTGETNYGYTF.

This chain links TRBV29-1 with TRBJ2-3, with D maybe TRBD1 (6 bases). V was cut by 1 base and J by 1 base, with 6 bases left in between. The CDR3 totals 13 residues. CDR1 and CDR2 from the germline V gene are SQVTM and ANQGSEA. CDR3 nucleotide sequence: TGCAGCGTTGAAGGGACAGGCACAGATACGCAGTATTTT. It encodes CSVEGTGTDTQYF.

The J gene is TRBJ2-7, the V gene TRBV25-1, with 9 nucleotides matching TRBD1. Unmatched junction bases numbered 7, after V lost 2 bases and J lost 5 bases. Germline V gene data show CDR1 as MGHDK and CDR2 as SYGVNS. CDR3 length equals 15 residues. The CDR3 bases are TGTGCCAGCAGTGAAACCGGGACAGGGAAACACGAGCAGTACTTC. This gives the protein CASSETGTGKHEQYF.

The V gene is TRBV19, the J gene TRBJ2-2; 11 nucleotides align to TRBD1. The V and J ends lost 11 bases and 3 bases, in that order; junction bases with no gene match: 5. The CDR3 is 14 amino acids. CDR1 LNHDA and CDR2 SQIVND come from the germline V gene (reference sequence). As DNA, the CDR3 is TGTGCCGGGCGGGACAGGGGGGACACCGGGGAGCTGTTTTTT. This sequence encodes CAGRDRGDTGELFF.

The CDR3 protein is CAISESIVRGKEQFF. The CDR3 DNA reads as TGTGCCATCAGTGAGTCGATAGTCAGGGGGAAGGAGCAGTTCTTC. The chain is built from TRBV10-3 and TRBJ2-1; 7 nucleotides match TRBD1. The CDR3 spans 15 residues. Trimming took 0 bases from V and 10 from J; bases not matched to a gene: 9. CDR1 and CDR2 from the germline V gene are ENHRY and SYGVKD.

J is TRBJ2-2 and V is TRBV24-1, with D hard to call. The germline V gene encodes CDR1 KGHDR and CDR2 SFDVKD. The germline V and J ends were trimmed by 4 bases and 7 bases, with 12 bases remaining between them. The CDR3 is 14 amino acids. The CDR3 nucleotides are TGTGCCACCAGTGAAGCTCCGCCGGGCGGGGAGCTGTTTTTT. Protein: CATSEAPPGGELFF.

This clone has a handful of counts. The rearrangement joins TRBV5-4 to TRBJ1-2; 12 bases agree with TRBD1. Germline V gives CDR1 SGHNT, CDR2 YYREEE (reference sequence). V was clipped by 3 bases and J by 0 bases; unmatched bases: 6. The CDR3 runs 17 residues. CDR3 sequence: CASSSGDRGPANYGYTF. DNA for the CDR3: TGTGCCAGCAGCTCAGGGGACAGGGGGCCTGCTAACTATGGCTACACCTTC.

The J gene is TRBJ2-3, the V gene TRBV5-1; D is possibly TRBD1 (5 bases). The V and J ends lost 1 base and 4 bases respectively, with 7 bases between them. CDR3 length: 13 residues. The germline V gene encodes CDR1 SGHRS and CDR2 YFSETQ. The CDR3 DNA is TGCGCCAGCAGCTTGCAAGGGGCAGATACGCAGTATTTT. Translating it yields CASSLQGADTQYF.

This CDR3 reads CASSYSGSGGPNTQYF. CDR3 nucleotide sequence: TGTGCCAGCAGTTACTCGGGTAGCGGGGGCCCGAATACGCAGTATTTT. The V gene is TRBV6-6, the J gene TRBJ2-3, with 9 bases that match TRBD2. With 0 bases clipped from V and 7 bases from J, the junction kept 8 bases outside the gene matches. Germline V gene sequence: CDR1 MNHNY, CDR2 SVGAGI (reference sequence). This CDR3 spans 16 amino acids.

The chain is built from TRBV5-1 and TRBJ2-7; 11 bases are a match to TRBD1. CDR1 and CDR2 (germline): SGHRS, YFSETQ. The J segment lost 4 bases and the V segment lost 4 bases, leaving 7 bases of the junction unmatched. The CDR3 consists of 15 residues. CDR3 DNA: TGCGCCAGCAGCCTAGGACAGGGGGCTCAATACGAGCAGTACTTC. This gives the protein CASSLGQGAQYEQYF.

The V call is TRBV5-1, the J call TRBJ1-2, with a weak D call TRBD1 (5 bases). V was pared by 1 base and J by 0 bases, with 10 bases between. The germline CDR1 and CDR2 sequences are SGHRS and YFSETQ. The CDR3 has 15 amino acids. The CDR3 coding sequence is TGCGCCAGCAGCTTGCTACAGGCTTCTAACTATGGCTACACCTTC. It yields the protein CASSLLQASNYGYTF.

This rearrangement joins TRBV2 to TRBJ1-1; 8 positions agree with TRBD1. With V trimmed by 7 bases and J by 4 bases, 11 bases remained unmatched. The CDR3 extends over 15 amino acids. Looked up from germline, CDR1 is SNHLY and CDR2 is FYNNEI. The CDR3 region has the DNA TGTGCCAGCAACAGCCTTGGACAGGGAGTCACTGAAGCTTTCTTT. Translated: CASNSLGQGVTEAFF.

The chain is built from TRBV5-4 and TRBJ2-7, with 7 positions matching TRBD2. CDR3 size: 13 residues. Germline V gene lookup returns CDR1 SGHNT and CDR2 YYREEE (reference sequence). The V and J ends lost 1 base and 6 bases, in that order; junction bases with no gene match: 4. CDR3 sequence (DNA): TGTGCCAGCAGCTTGAACGGGAGGAGCGAGCAGTACGTC. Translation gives CASSLNGRSEQYV.

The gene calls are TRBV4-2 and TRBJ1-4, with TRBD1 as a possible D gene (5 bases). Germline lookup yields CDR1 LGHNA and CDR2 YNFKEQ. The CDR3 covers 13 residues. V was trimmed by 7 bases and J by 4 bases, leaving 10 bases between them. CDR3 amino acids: CASTGRNNEKLFF. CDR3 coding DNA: TGTGCCAGCACGGGGCGGAATAATGAAAAACTGTTTTTT.

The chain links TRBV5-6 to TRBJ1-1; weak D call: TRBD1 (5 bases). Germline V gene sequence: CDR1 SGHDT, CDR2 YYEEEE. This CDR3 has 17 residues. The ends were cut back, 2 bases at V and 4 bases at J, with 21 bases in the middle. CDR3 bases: TGTGCCAGCAGCTTTTGGCAGGGTGTTACCCCCGGCACTGAAGCTTTCTTT. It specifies CASSFWQGVTPGTEAFF.

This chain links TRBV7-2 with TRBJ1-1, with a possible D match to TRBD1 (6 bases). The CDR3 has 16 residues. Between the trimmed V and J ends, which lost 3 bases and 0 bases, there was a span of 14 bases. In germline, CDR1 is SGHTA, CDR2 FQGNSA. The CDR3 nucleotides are TGTGCCAGCAGCTTCGGTACAGGGCTACTGAACACTGAAGCTTTCTTT. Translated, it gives CASSFGTGLLNTEAFF.

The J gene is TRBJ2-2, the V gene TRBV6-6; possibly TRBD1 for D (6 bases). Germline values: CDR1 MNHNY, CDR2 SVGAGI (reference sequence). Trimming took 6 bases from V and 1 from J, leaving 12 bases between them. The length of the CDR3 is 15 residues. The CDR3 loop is CASRSQGRNTGELFF. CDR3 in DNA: TGTGCCAGCAGGTCACAGGGCCGGAACACCGGGGAGCTGTTTTTT.